A single sample gave rise to the 14 T cell receptor beta chains below, sequenced in a study of cytomegalovirus exposure and HLA in healthy donors. The primer mix had 60 Vbeta and 13 Jbeta primers. Libraries were prepared by immunoSEQ multiplex PCR; TCRdb keeps only in-frame clonotypes and omits some of them. The sample includes 84,000 or so clones, roughly three quarters of them seen just once. Sequenced material: PBMCs. These receptors came from a man aged 25-45 years in good health and CMV-seronegative.

V and J are TRBV27 and TRBJ2-5; 7 bases line up with TRBD2. There are 15 residues in the CDR3. V shed 6 bases and J 3 bases; nucleotides not matched to a gene: 10. From germline, CDR1 is MNHEY and CDR2 SMNVEV (reference sequence). DNA of the CDR3: TGTGCCAGCAGAGGCGGGAGCGGATCGAAAGAGACCCAGTACTTC. Its translation is CASRGGSGSKETQYF.

The chain links TRBV2 to TRBJ2-2; 10 bases fit TRBD1. This CDR3 comprises 14 residues. V was clipped by 6 bases and J by 5 bases; unmatched bases: 3. Per the germline V gene, CDR1 is SNHLY and CDR2 is FYNNEI. The CDR3 coding sequence is TGTGCCAGCAGGGACAGGGGGAGGACCGGGGAGCTGTTTTTT. Protein sequence: CASRDRGRTGELFF.

The J gene is TRBJ1-6, the V gene TRBV1; whether TRBD1, the table's D call, matches the DNA was not checked. TRBV1 is a known pseudogene. This CDR3 is 18 amino acids long. For the CDR3, the DNA is TGCACCAGCAGCCAAGATGGGGTACAGGGCTTAATCAATTCACCCCCCCACTTT. Its protein is CTSSQDGVQGLINSPPHF.

The chain joins TRBV6-1 to TRBJ2-7; 10 nucleotides match TRBD2. The CDR3 runs to 15 residues. Germline V gene data show CDR1 as MNHNS and CDR2 as SASEGT. J was trimmed by 4 bases and V by 1 base; bases with no gene match: 4. The CDR3 protein is CASSEEAGGPYEQYF. The CDR3 region has the DNA TGTGCCAGCAGTGAAGAAGCGGGAGGGCCATACGAGCAGTACTTC.

The chain uses TRBV6-1 and TRBJ2-7; 8 positions match TRBD2. Germline V gene data show CDR1 as MNHNS and CDR2 as SASEGT. J gave up 7 bases and V 1 base, and 9 bases lay outside the gene matches. The CDR3 spans 15 residues. CDR3 bases: TGTGCCAGCAGTGAAGTGGCTAGCGGGCGTAGGGAGCAGTACTTC. Encoded protein: CASSEVASGRREQYF.

This sequence joins TRBV18 and TRBJ2-2; D gene unclear. The CDR3 consists of 13 residues. The ends were cut back, 5 bases at V and 5 bases at J, with 9 bases in the middle. Germline CDR1 and CDR2: KGHSH and LQKENI. The CDR3 nucleotides read TGTGCCAGCTCATCCGACTTAACCGGGGAGCTGTTTTTT. It yields the protein CASSSDLTGELFF.

In DNA, the CDR3 is TGTGCCAGCAGTTTATCGGGGACATATACGCAGTATTTT. This translates into CASSLSGTYTQYF. This chain uses TRBV27 with TRBJ2-3; TRBD1 is a possible D gene (6 bases). Germline V gene lookup returns CDR1 MNHEY and CDR2 SMNVEV (reference sequence). The CDR3 has 13 residues. V dropped 0 bases and J dropped 7 bases, with 8 bases sitting between them.

This clone showed up just a few times. V is TRBV30 and J is TRBJ2-7, with D perhaps matching TRBD2 (6 bases). Germline V CDR1 and CDR2: GTSNPN, SVGIG (reference sequence). This CDR3 contains 13 residues. Trimming cost V 1 base and J 0 bases, with 7 bases left between them. Here the CDR3 DNA reads TGTGCCTGGAGTGACGGGAGCTCCTACGAGCAGTACTTC. Protein product: CAWSDGSSYEQYF.

The chain recombines TRBV5-1 with TRBJ1-2; D unclear. Trimming pared 2 bases from V and 2 bases from J, leaving 10 bases between. Looked up from germline, CDR1 is SGHRS and CDR2 is YFSETQ. CDR3 length equals 14 residues. In nucleotides, the CDR3 is TGCGCCAGCAGCTTTTCACACCTCAACTATGGCTACACCTTC. Its translation: CASSFSHLNYGYTF.

This clone was recorded once. CDR3 in amino acids: CASSSGQGGGEQYF. The CDR3 DNA reads as TGTGCCAGCAGTTCCGGACAGGGGGGAGGCGAGCAGTACTTC. This rearrangement joins TRBV28 to TRBJ2-7; 10 bases fit TRBD1. The germline V gene encodes CDR1 MDHEN and CDR2 SYDVKM. V gave up 4 bases and J gave up 6 bases; unmatched junction bases: 6. This CDR3 has 14 residues.

The chain links TRBV30 to TRBJ1-1; maybe TRBD1 (5 bases). This CDR3 has 13 residues. The germline V gene has CDR1 GTSNPN and CDR2 SVGIG (reference sequence). V lost 2 bases to trimming and J lost 4 bases, with 11 bases between them. Here the CDR3 reads CAWSSGQGTEAFF. In nucleotides, the CDR3 is TGTGCCTGGAGTTCTGGGCAGGGCACTGAAGCTTTCTTT.

V and J are TRBV11-2 and TRBJ2-3, with D unclear. From germline, CDR1 is SGHAT and CDR2 FQNNGV. This CDR3 is built from 15 residues. V lost 1 base and J lost 6, with 14 bases in between. The DNA for the CDR3 is TGTGCCAGCAGCTTAGTATATACAGATTCGGATACGCAGTATTTT. It encodes CASSLVYTDSDTQYF.

The CDR3 DNA reads as TGTGCCAGCAGCCAAGTTAGGGGCTCTAACTATGGCTACACCTTC. Amino acid sequence: CASSQVRGSNYGYTF. This chain links TRBV4-2 with TRBJ1-2; possibly TRBD1 for D (5 bases). Germline V gives CDR1 LGHNA, CDR2 YNFKEQ. Between the trimmed V and J ends, which lost 1 base and 0 bases, there was a span of 9 bases. This CDR3 spans 15 amino acids.

The J gene is TRBJ2-7, the V gene TRBV30, with D perhaps TRBD2 (5 bases). The CDR3 totals 11 residues. V lost 0 bases to trimming and J lost 9 bases, with 9 bases between them. Germline V gives CDR1 GTSNPN, CDR2 SVGIG (reference sequence). The chain's CDR3 is CAWSVMGVQYF. The CDR3 DNA is TGTGCCTGGAGTGTGATGGGAGTGCAGTACTTC.